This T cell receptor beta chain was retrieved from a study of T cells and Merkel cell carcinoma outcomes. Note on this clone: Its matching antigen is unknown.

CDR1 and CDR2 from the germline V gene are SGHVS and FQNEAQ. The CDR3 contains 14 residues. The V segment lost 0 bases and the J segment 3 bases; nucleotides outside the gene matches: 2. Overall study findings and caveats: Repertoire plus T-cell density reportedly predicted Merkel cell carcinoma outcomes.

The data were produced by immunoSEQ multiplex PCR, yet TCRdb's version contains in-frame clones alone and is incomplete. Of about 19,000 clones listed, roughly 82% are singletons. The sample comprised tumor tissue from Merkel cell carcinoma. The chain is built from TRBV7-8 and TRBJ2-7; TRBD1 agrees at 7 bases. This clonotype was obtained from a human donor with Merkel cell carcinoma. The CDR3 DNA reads TGTGCCAGCAGCTTAGCCCGACAGGGCTACGAGCAGTACTTC. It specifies CASSLARQGYEQYF.